Listed here are 20 T cell receptor beta chains from one sample, sequenced in a study of T cells in Graves' hyperthyroidism and ophthalmopathy (dated by TCRdb to between 2018 and 2021). Library construction relied on multiplex PCR. The instrument given in TCRdb is Illumina HiSeq 2000. Amplification of TCR beta CDR3 regions was carried out from RNA transcripts. The first round of RT-PCR for the TCR CDR3 was performed with the HTBI primer set and the Qiagen OneStep RT-PCR kit. In TCRdb, the public reads were trimmed at Q25 with fastp and aligned with MiXCR, with productive beta chains retained. Every CDR3 protein is listed once, alongside the most common genes and DNA of its rows. The table for this sample lists about 560,000 distinct CDR3 sequences; about half of them were counted only once. The ten largest account for roughly 8.2% of the sample. Sequenced sample: peripheral blood or thyroid tissue (not recorded which). The receptors derive from a woman aged 18-29 years with Graves' hyperthyroidism. Donor details come from another sample of the same person, matched by shared clones.

The CDR3 bases are TGTGCCAGCAGCTTTGGGGTCGAGGATGCAACTAATGAAAAACTGTTTTTT. Translated: CASSFGVEDATNEKLFF. The chain carries TRBV11-1 and TRBJ1-4; D is unresolved. Germline V gene lookup returns CDR1 SGHAT and CDR2 FQDESV (reference sequence). The V and J ends lost 3 bases and 0 bases respectively, with 14 bases between them. CDR3 length: 17 amino acids. The full variable domain, rest sourced from reference TRBV11-1 and TRBJ1-4, is EAEVAQSPRYKITEKSQAVAFWCDPISGHATLYWYRQILGQGPELLVQFQDESVVDDSQLPKDRFSAERLKGVDSTLKIQPAELGDSAMYLCASSFGVEDATNEKLFFGSGTQLSVL.

At least ten counts were recorded for this clonotype. This chain joins TRBV5-8 and TRBJ1-2, with D tentatively TRBD1 (5 bases). Germline V CDR1 and CDR2: SGHTS, YDEGEE. The CDR3 loop spans 14 amino acids. V was shortened by 4 bases and J by 5 bases, with 15 bases between the two germline ends. CDR3 region: CASSTLQVQYGYTF. The CDR3 coding sequence is TGTGCCAGCAGCACGTTACAGGTTCAGTATGGCTACACCTTC.

This clonotype was recorded many times. The chain is built from TRBV7-8 and TRBJ1-5; D is unclear. Germline V lookup: CDR1 SGHVS, CDR2 FQNEAQ. This CDR3 has 14 residues. V was clipped by 0 bases and J by 3 bases, with 6 bases between them. For the CDR3, the DNA is TGTGCCAGCAGCTTAGCAGGGCCCAATCAGCCCCAGCATTTT. This gives the protein CASSLAGPNQPQHF.

V is TRBV7-9 and J is TRBJ2-5, with D tentatively TRBD1 (5 bases). CDR1 is SEHNR and CDR2 is FQNEAQ in the germline V gene (reference sequence). The V gene lost 8 bases and the J gene lost 3 bases, with 22 bases spanning the gap. There are 16 residues in the CDR3. CDR3 sequence: CASSKEGASEEETQYF. CDR3 in DNA: TGTGCCAGCTCAAAAGAAGGGGCTTCAGAGGAAGAGACCCAGTACTTC.

With respect to this clonotype: This may come from a read error, since a much larger clone is one base off. V is TRBV10-3 and J is TRBJ1-1, with 9 bases fitting TRBD1. Germline lookup yields CDR1 ENHRY and CDR2 SYGVKD. CDR3 length equals 16 residues. J lost 0 bases, V lost 3 bases, and 5 bases had no gene match. The CDR3 DNA follows: TGTGCCATCAGTGACGGACAGGGGATCATGAACACTGAAGCTTTCTTT. Its translation: CAISDGQGIMNTEAFF.

This clonotype was counted at least ten times. The rearrangement uses TRBV19 and TRBJ2-7; 9 positions agree with TRBD1. The CDR3 has 13 residues. Germline assignment: CDR1 LNHDA and CDR2 SQIVND (reference sequence). The V and J ends lost 9 bases and 3 bases, in that order; junction bases with no gene match: 6. For the CDR3, the DNA is TGTGCCAGCGGGCAGACAGGGGGCTACGAGCAGTACTTC. It encodes CASGQTGGYEQYF.

This clonotype was counted between two and nine times. The CDR3 reads CASSNEGTTEAFF. CDR3 nucleotides: TGTGCCAGTAGTAATGAGGGCACGACTGAAGCTTTCTTT. The chain couples TRBV19 to TRBJ1-1; D is ambiguous. This CDR3 spans 13 amino acids. From germline, CDR1 is LNHDA and CDR2 SQIVND (reference sequence). The V end was cut by 4 bases, the J end by 5 bases, with 11 bases between.

The rearrangement links TRBV12-3 or TRBV12-4 to TRBJ2-5; the D gene is possibly TRBD1 (5 bases). Trimming pared 9 bases from V and 2 bases from J, leaving 13 bases between. The CDR3 has 13 residues. The CDR3 loop is CARKAGNQETQYF. The CDR3 DNA is TGTGCCAGGAAGGCAGGGAATCAAGAGACCCAGTACTTC.

This clonotype was counted ten times or more. Written as DNA, the CDR3 is TGCAGCGTTTGGGACGGGACCGGGGAGCTGTTTTTT. Its translation is CSVWDGTGELFF. This sequence joins TRBV29-1 and TRBJ2-2, with D perhaps assigned TRBD1 or TRBD2 (5 bases each). Germline assignment: CDR1 SQVTM and CDR2 ANQGSEA. The CDR3 totals 12 residues. V gave up 5 bases and J gave up 5 bases, with 9 bases separating them.

This clonotype came up many times. This chain links TRBV12-3 or TRBV12-4 with TRBJ1-1; D not certain. Trimming took off 6 bases at V and 7 bases at J, with 9 bases between the two ends. CDR3 length: 11 residues. CDR3 residues: CASSPEGEAFF. The CDR3 bases are TGTGCCAGCAGCCCAGAGGGTGAAGCTTTCTTT.

The gene calls are TRBV6-4 and TRBJ1-1; 7 nucleotides match TRBD1. Germline lookup yields CDR1 MRHNA and CDR2 SNTAGT. The V and J ends lost 5 bases and 8 bases, in that order; junction bases with no gene match: 14. The CDR3 covers 15 residues. The CDR3 DNA is TGTGCCAGCAGTAAACTCGAGACAGGGCCAAGGGAAGCTTTCTTT. Translation gives CASSKLETGPREAFF.

The chain has TRBV7-3 and TRBJ1-1, with TRBD1 matching over 7 bases. Unmatched junction bases numbered 3, after V lost 1 base and J lost 1 base. The CDR3 totals 15 residues. The germline CDR1 and CDR2 sequences are SGHTA and FQGTGA. The DNA for the CDR3 is TGTGCCAGCAGCTTAAACGCAGGGGGGAACACTGAAGCTTTCTTT. Protein product: CASSLNAGGNTEAFF.

This clonotype was seen a few times. This sequence joins TRBV7-2 and TRBJ1-1; no firm D call. V lost 3 bases and J 0 bases, leaving 5 bases between the germline ends. Germline CDR1 is SGHTA and CDR2 is FQGNSA. The CDR3 sequence is 13 residues long. CDR3 sequence (DNA): TGTGCCAGCAGCTTTGATGTGAACACTGAAGCTTTCTTT. This translates into CASSFDVNTEAFF.

The chain carries TRBV20-1 and TRBJ2-5; 9 nucleotides line up with TRBD2. The CDR3 length is 17 residues. CDR1 is DFQATT, CDR2 SNEGSKA, per germline (reference sequence). J lost 9 bases, V lost 3 bases, and 20 bases had no gene match. In DNA form, the CDR3 reads TGCAGTGCTAGCCCAGAGTTTGGTAGCGGGAGTGAGGAGGCCCAGTACTTC. Translated: CSASPEFGSGSEEAQYF.

The chain uses TRBV29-1 and TRBJ1-2; 12 bases map to TRBD1. V shed 8 bases and J 0 bases; nucleotides not matched to a gene: 10. Germline loops: CDR1 SQVTM, CDR2 ANQGSEA. The CDR3 has 16 amino acids. The CDR3 protein is CSTLSGTGGSNYGYTF. CDR3 in DNA: TGCAGCACCTTATCGGGGACAGGGGGCTCTAACTATGGCTACACCTTC.

The V call is TRBV7-9, the J call TRBJ1-2; D remains unclear. The CDR3 length is 15 residues. Germline loops: CDR1 SEHNR, CDR2 FQNEAQ (reference sequence). V was shortened by 5 bases and J by 4 bases, with 17 bases between the two germline ends. As DNA, the CDR3 is TGTGCCAGCAGCCAAGGTGGGAACTCAGCCTATGGCTACACCTTC. It translates to CASSQGGNSAYGYTF.

The chain uses TRBV20-1 and TRBJ1-2; D is undetermined. Germline CDR1 is DFQATT and CDR2 is SNEGSKA (reference sequence). Trimming took off 3 bases at V and 3 bases at J, with 11 bases between the two ends. This CDR3 has 13 residues. The CDR3 coding sequence is TGCAGTGCTAGTGGAGGGTCAGACTATGGCTACACCTTC. Protein product: CSASGGSDYGYTF.

This clonotype was observed a few times. The V gene is TRBV15, the J gene TRBJ1-4; 7 bases map to TRBD1. There are 15 residues in the CDR3. The V gene end was trimmed by 3 bases and the J gene end by 6 bases; junction bases not matched to a gene: 7. Germline loops: CDR1 LNHNV, CDR2 YYDKDF (reference sequence). The CDR3 DNA reads TGTGCCACCAGCAGCTTGGTAGGGACAGATGAAAAACTGTTTTTT. Translation: CATSSLVGTDEKLFF.

This clonotype was detected ten times or more. This chain joins TRBV24-1 and TRBJ1-5; no definite D call. Germline V CDR1 and CDR2: KGHDR, SFDVKD. With 3 bases removed from V and 6 bases from J, the gap between germline ends came to 14 bases. CDR3 length: 15 amino acids. The DNA of the CDR3 is TGTGCCACCAGTGATACGGGGAGCCGAGGTCAGCCCCAGCATTTT. Protein: CATSDTGSRGQPQHF.

Comment on this clonotype: Germline is not matched at one junction end, which may reflect a read error. This chain uses TRBV7-2 with TRBJ1-1; D remains ambiguous. CDR3 length: 13 residues. Germline CDR1 and CDR2: SGHTA and FQGNSA. The CDR3 sequence is CVSSLTQVKEAFF. CDR3 in DNA: TGTGTCAGCAGCTTAACGCAGGTGAAGGAAGCTTTCTTT.